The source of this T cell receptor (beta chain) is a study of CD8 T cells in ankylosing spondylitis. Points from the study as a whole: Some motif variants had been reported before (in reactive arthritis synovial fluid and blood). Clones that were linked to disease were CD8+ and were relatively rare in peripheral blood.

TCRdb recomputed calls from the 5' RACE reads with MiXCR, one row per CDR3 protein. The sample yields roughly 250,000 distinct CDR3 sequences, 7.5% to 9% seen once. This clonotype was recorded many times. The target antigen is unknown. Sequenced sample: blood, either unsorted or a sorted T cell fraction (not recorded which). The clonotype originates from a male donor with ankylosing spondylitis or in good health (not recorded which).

The chain's CDR3 is CASSPSTGEPEAFF. CDR3 in DNA: TGTGCCAGCAGTCCGTCGACAGGGGAGCCTGAAGCTTTCTTT. The V call is TRBV12-3 or TRBV12-4, the J call TRBJ1-1; 8 bases are a match to TRBD1. The CDR3 sequence is 14 residues long. With V trimmed by 5 bases and J by 6 bases, 8 bases remained unmatched.